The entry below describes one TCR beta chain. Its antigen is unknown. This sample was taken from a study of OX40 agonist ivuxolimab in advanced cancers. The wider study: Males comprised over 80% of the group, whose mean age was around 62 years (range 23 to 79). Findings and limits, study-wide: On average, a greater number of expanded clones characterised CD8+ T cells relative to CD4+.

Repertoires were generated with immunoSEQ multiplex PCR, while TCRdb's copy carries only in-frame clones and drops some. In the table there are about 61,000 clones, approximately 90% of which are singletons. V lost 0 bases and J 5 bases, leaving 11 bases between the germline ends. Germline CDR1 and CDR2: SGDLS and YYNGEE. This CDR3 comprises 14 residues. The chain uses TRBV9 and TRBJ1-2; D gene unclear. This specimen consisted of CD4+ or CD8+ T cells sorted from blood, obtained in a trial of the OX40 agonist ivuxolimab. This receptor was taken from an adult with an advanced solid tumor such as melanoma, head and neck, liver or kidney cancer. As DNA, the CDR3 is TGTGCCAGCAGCGTAGCTACGGGTGGGTATGGCTACACCTTC. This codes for CASSVATGGYGYTF.